Listed below are T cell receptor beta chains from one sample, sequenced in a study of blood T cells in healthy people across ages. TCRdb re-called the 5' RACE reads through MiXCR, storing one row per CDR3 protein. The profile covers approximately 850,000 distinct CDR3 sequences, with around 45% appearing a single time and about a fifth taken by the ten largest. The source material was blood. Every receptor here comes from a man aged 55 to 70 in good health. Each CDR3 is given with its conserved first and last residue. The D gene is left open where the match is weak. Clone size appears in some rows only: once, few, many, or a class for an expanded clone.

>TRBJ2-5|TRBD1|many|TRBV7-2
TGTGCCAGCAGCTTAACAGGGGGCGAACAAGAGACCCAGTACTTC
CASSLTGGEQETQYF
>TRBJ2-7|.|.|TRBV5-6
TGTGCCAGCAGCTTGTCCCCGGGGGGCCTCTCCTACGAGCAGTACTTC
CASSLSPGGLSYEQYF
>TRBJ2-2|.|few|TRBV12-3/TRBV12-4
TGTGCCAGCAGTTTGGGCGACACCGGGGAGCTGTTTTTT
CASSLGDTGELFF
>TRBJ1-4|TRBD1|.|TRBV20-1
TGCAGTGCTAGGACAGGGAATGAAAAACTGTTTTTT
CSARTGNEKLFF
>TRBJ1-1|TRBD1|.|TRBV27
TGTGCCAGCAGTACCGGGACAGCCAACACTGAAGCTTTCTTT
CASSTGTANTEAFF
>TRBJ2-7|TRBD1|.|TRBV27
TGTGCCAGCAGTTACGACAGGGGGCTGTACGAGCAGTACTTC
CASSYDRGLYEQYF
>TRBJ2-5|TRBD1|.|TRBV7-9
TGTGCCAGCAGCATGAATTACGGGACAGCTCAAGAGACCCAGTACTTC
CASSMNYGTAQETQYF
>TRBJ1-3|.|.|TRBV29-1
TGCAGCGTTGGCGAAGGGCGAAACACCATATATTTT
CSVGEGRNTIYF
>TRBJ2-3|TRBD2|.|TRBV4-1
TGCGCCAGCAGCGTTAGCGGGGGGGCGTTCGGCACAGATACGCAGTATTTT
CASSVSGGAFGTDTQYF
>TRBJ2-5|.|.|TRBV12-3/TRBV12-4
TGTGCCAGCACTGGGCAGTGGGAGACCCAGTACTTC
CASTGQWETQYF
>TRBJ1-4|.|.|TRBV6-2/TRBV6-3
TGTGTCAGCACTCGATCGAAATCCGGAACTAATGAAAAACTGTTTTTT
CVSTRSKSGTNEKLFF
>TRBJ2-5|.|.|TRBV6-2/TRBV6-3
TGTGCCAGCAGTTTCCCACTCCGACAGGACCAAGAGACCCAGTACTTC
CASSFPLRQDQETQYF
>TRBJ2-7|TRBD1|.|TRBV6-2/TRBV6-3
TGTGCCAGCAGGTCAGGGGGCGCCTCCTACGAGCAGTACTTC
CASRSGGASYEQYF
>TRBJ2-7|.|few|TRBV6-2/TRBV6-3
TGTGCCAGCAGTTACCAGTTTTCTTTCGAGCAGTACTTC
CASSYQFSFEQYF
>TRBJ1-5|.|.|TRBV12-3/TRBV12-4
TGTGCCAGCAGTTCCAGTGGACATCAGCCCCAGCATTTT
CASSSSGHQPQHF
>TRBJ2-3|TRBD1|.|TRBV6-2/TRBV6-3
TGTGCCAGCAGTTATCCAGTCCCGGGACAGGGCGAGGCGCAGTATTTT
CASSYPVPGQGEAQYF
>TRBJ2-5|TRBD1|.|TRBV20-1
TGCAGTGCTTTAAGGGACAGCCGAGAGACCCAGTACTTC
CSALRDSRETQYF
>TRBJ1-4|.|.|TRBV4-3
TGCGCCAGCAGCCAAGAGGGACTGACTAATGAAAAACTGTTTTTT
CASSQEGLTNEKLFF
>TRBJ2-1|TRBD2|.|TRBV12-3/TRBV12-4
TGTGCCAGCAGTTTAGAGGGCGAGCGGGGTACCAATGAGCAGTTCTTC
CASSLEGERGTNEQFF
>TRBJ2-1|.|few|TRBV6-2/TRBV6-3
TGTGCCAGCAGTTACCCCACAGGGTCGAACAATGAGCAGTTCTTC
CASSYPTGSNNEQFF
>TRBJ2-3|.|few|TRBV20-1
TGCAGTGCCCTTCTGACAACAGATACGCAGTATTTT
CSALLTTDTQYF
>TRBJ2-7|.|.|TRBV6-9
TGTGCCAGCAGGGATCGGTGGGACTTCCAGGAGCAGTACTTC
CASRDRWDFQEQYF
>TRBJ2-2|.|.|TRBV4-1
TGCGCCAGCACAGGGTACGGAATGACCGGGGAGCTGTTTTTT
CASTGYGMTGELFF
>TRBJ2-2|.|.|TRBV14
TGTGCCAGCAGCCAAGAACCAGGGATGAGGGTCGGGGAGCTGTTTTTT
CASSQEPGMRVGELFF
>TRBJ2-7|TRBD1|few|TRBV10-1
TGCGCCAGCAGTGAGTCGTGGACAGGGGACGAGCAGTACTTC
CASSESWTGDEQYF
>TRBJ2-7|TRBD2|many|TRBV7-2
TGTGCCAGCAGCCCCCTGGGGAGGGGTATCTACGAGCAGTACTTC
CASSPLGRGIYEQYF
>TRBJ2-3|TRBD1|.|TRBV7-2
TGTGCCAGCAGCCAGCACGACAGGGTAGACACAGATACGCAGTATTTT
CASSQHDRVDTDTQYF
>TRBJ1-5|.|many|TRBV4-1
TGCGCCAGCAGCCAAGAAGGGACGGATTATCAGCCCCAGCATTTT
CASSQEGTDYQPQHF
>TRBJ1-2|TRBD1|.|TRBV7-6
TGTGCCAGCAGCTTAGCTCTGGACAGGGGGGGGGACTATGGCTACACCTTC
CASSLALDRGGDYGYTF